This TCR beta chain was identified in a study of T cell changes during pregnancy in multiple sclerosis. The CDR3 sequence is 18 residues long. V shed 0 bases and J shed 1 base, with 17 bases lying between them. Germline V gene data show CDR1 as MGHRA and CDR2 as YSYEKL. Produced via immunoSEQ multiplex PCR; TCRdb's table is partial and in-frame only. This table has around 40,000 clones, around nine tenths appearing once. This rearrangement joins TRBV4-1 to TRBJ2-3, with a possible D match to TRBD2 (5 bases). The sequenced sample was CD4+ T cells from peripheral blood mononuclear cells, obtained after pregnancy. This clonotype was sampled from a female donor in good health, enrolled as a control in a pregnancy study. CDR3 sequence: CASSQDGVETWGTDTQYF. DNA for the CDR3: TGCGCCAGCAGCCAAGACGGGGTAGAAACTTGGGGCACAGATACGCAGTATTTT.